This T cell receptor beta chain appears in the sequencing data of a study of cytomegalovirus exposure and HLA in healthy donors. Comments on this clone: Its antigen is as yet unknown.

Study results and limitations: Clonal expansion was found to be greater in HLA-associated TCR beta chains than in equally common others in a later analysis. Despite most TCR sequences being rare, some public TCRs occurred in many donors. The classifier, whose performance was assessed in both the original and validation cohorts, reportedly diagnosed cytomegalovirus status with high specificity and sensitivity.

The donors comprised healthy bone marrow donors. Vbeta (60) and Jbeta (13) primers were used in the PCR. The method was immunoSEQ multiplex PCR; TCRdb's version includes in-frame clones alone and lacks a portion of them. The sample lists some 130,000 clones; about 71% were seen once. Trimming left V 3 bases short and J 2 bases short, with 16 bases between. From germline, CDR1 is LNHDA and CDR2 SQIVND (reference sequence). The CDR3 spans 16 residues. The chain recombines TRBV19 with TRBJ1-1; a possible D gene is TRBD1 (5 bases). This receptor was taken from a woman aged 60-75 years in good health and CMV-seropositive. Sequencing was carried out using PBMCs. In DNA, the CDR3 is TGTGCCAGTAGTATGCACAGGAGACAAAGAAACACTGAAGCTTTCTTT. This gives the protein CASSMHRRQRNTEAFF.